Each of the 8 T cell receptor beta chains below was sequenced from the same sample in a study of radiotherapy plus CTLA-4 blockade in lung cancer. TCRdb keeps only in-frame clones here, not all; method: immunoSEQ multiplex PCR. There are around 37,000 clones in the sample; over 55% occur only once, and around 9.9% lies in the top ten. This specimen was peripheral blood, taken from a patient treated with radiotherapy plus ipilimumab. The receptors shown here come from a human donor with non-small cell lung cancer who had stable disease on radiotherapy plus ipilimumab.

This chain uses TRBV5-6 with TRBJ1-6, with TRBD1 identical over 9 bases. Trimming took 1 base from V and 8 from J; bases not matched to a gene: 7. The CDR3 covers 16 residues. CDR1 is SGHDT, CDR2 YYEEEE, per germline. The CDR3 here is CASSLLGTGSHSPLHF. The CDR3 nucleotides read TGTGCCAGCAGCTTGTTAGGGACAGGGTCCCATTCACCCCTCCACTTT.

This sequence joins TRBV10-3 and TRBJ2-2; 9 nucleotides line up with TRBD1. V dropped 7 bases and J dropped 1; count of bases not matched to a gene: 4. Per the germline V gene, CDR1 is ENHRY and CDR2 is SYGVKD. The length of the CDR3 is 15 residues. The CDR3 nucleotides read TGTGCCATCAAAAGGGGACAGGGGAACACCGGGGAGCTGTTTTTT. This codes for CAIKRGQGNTGELFF.

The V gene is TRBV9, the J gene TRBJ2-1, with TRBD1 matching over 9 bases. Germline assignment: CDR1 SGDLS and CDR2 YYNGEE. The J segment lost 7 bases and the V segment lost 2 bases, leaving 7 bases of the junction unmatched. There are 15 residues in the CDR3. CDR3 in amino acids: CASSVSTGGTNEQFF. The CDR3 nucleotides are TGTGCCAGCAGCGTCTCGACAGGGGGAACGAATGAGCAGTTCTTC.

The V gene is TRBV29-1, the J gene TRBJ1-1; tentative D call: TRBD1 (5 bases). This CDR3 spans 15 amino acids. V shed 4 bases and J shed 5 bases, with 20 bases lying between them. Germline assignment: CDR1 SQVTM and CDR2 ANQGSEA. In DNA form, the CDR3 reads TGCAGCGTTGCTCAGGCCTGGGGGGGTAAAACTGAAGCTTTCTTT. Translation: CSVAQAWGGKTEAFF.

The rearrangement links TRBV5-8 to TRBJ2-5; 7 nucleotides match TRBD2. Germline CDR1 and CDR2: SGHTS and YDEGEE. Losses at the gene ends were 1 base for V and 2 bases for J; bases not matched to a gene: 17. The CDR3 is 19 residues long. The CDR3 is CASSLLAVGWGGLQETQYF. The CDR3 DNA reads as TGTGCCAGCAGCTTGCTTGCTGTCGGGTGGGGGGGATTACAAGAGACCCAGTACTTC.

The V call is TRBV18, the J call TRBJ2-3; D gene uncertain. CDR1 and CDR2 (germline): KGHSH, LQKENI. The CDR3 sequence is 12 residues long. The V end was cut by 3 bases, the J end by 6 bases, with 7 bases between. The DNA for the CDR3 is TGTGCCAGCTCACCGCTCGGGGATACGCAGTATTTT. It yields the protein CASSPLGDTQYF.

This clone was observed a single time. The CDR3 is CASSQRTILGDSRSGANVLTF. The CDR3 nucleotides are TGCGCCAGCAGCCAACGGACGATCCTTGGGGACTCGCGCTCTGGGGCCAACGTCCTGACTTTC. V usage is TRBV4-1 and J usage is TRBJ2-6, with D maybe TRBD2 (6 bases). The CDR3 has 21 residues. Germline CDR1 reads MGHRA; CDR2 reads YSYEKL. The V end was cut by 2 bases, the J end by 0 bases, with 23 bases between.

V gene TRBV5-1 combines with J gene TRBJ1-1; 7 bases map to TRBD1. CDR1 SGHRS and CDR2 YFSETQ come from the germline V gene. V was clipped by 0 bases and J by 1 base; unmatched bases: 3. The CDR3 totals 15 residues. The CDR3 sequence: CASSLGTGGNTEAFF. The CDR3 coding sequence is TGCGCCAGCAGCTTGGGGACAGGAGGGAACACTGAAGCTTTCTTT.